This record looks at one T cell receptor (beta chain) sequence and its context. The source of the sample is a study of T cell responses to AZD1222 COVID-19 vaccine. Method: immunoSEQ multiplex PCR; TCRdb's copy keeps in-frame clones and lacks some. The sample records roughly 200,000 clones, 85% to 90% being singletons. V dropped 4 bases and J dropped 8; count of bases not matched to a gene: 8. The CDR3 extends over 14 amino acids. Germline V gene sequence: CDR1 KGHSH, CDR2 LQKENI. The gene calls are TRBV18 and TRBJ1-1, with 9 bases that match TRBD1. Sequencing used peripheral blood, obtained on day 0 of AZD1222 vaccination. This TCR came from an adult in good health. The CDR3 loop reads CASSRSGTGQEAFF. The CDR3 DNA sequence: TGTGCCAGCTCACGATCCGGGACAGGGCAAGAAGCTTTCTTT.